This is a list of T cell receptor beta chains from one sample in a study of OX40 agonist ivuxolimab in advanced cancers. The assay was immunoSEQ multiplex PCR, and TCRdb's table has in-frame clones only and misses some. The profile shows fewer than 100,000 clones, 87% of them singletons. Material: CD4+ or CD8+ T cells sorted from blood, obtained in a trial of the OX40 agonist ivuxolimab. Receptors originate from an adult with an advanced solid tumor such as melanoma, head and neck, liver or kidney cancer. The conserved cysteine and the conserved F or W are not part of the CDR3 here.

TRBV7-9 ASSAPGILMEQY
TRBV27 ASSAGQGFNSPLH
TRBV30 AWLPGLAVYNEQF
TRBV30 AWSVRGGGIREQY
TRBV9 ASSAQMGQQETQY
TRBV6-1 ASRKSDGGNTIY
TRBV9 ASSVSPDYRGFVEKLF
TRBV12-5 ASGLVLASGGYNEQF
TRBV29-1 SGLTGGYEQY
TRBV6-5 ASRQQGRHEKLF
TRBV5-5 ASSLEGRAGDEQF
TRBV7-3 ASSSRTGNTGELF
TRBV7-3 ASSQTSGESYNEQF
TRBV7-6 ASSLDGTDYTSTDTQY
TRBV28 ASSLGYNEQF
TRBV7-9 ASSLSRDRRIY
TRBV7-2 ASSSGPRGELF
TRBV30 AWSDIDSNRGAGANVLT
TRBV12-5 ASGTGQIGNQPQH
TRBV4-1 ASSHGGSVEQY
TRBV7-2 ASSERNPSTDTQY
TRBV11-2 ASSATGIMNTEAF
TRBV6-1 ASRTTGGTGETQY
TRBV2 ASRSGQVSNQPQH
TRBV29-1 SVGRPQIDGYT
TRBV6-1 ASSGFQGISYEQY
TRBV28 ASSGQGAYLF
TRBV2 ASSVLAGGEQF
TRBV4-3 ASSQELVRRRDKTYEQY
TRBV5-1 ASSSGTSEKLF
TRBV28 ASSFPDRNTEAF
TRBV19 ASSIDKGGNQPQH
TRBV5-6 ASSFNRGRQGNQPQH
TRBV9 ASSVVEGYGYT
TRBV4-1 ASSQDYEETQY
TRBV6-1 ASSKSGTDYEQY
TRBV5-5 ASSYGTGSNEKLF
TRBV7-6 ASSLATGTSISGNTIY
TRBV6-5 ASSPDVGPAQY
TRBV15 ATSRLGTGIGNTIY